The rows below give T cell receptor beta chains drawn from one sample of a study of memory CD8 T cells in hepatitis C reinfection. Assay: immunoSEQ multiplex PCR; the TCRdb copy retains only in-frame clones and omits some. Among approximately 46,000 clones, roughly nine tenths were seen once, and the ten largest hold more than 0.65%. The sample taken for sequencing was naive CD8+ T cells sorted from blood. All receptors come from a man aged 18 to 30 with hepatitis C virus infection. The CDR3 runs from the conserved cysteine through the conserved F or W. A D gene is named only where the DNA matches it firmly. Rows may omit the clone size; those that give it use once, few, many or a size class.

J gene | V gene | D gene | clone size | CDR3 protein | CDR3 DNA
TRBJ2-1 | TRBV9 | NA | NA | CASSLDNREQFF | TGTGCCAGCAGCCTCGACAATCGTGAGCAGTTCTTC
TRBJ1-4 | TRBV7-8 | NA | NA | CASSQTGGRGEKLFF | TGTGCCAGCAGCCAAACGGGGGGCAGAGGTGAAAAACTGTTTTTT
TRBJ1-4 | TRBV2 | NA | few | CASSDEDIEKLFF | TGTGCCAGCAGTGACGAGGATATCGAAAAACTGTTTTTT
TRBJ2-1 | TRBV6-5 | TRBD1 | once | CASSRQGYYNEQFF | TGTGCCAGCAGTCGACAGGGATACTACAATGAGCAGTTCTTC
TRBJ1-2 | TRBV13 | TRBD1 | NA | CASSRGQGGGYTF | TGTGCCAGCAGTAGAGGACAGGGAGGAGGCTACACCTTC
TRBJ2-6 | TRBV7-6 | TRBD1 | NA | CASSSKPGQASGANVLTF | TGTGCCAGCAGCTCGAAACCGGGACAGGCGTCTGGGGCCAACGTCCTGACTTTC
TRBJ1-4 | TRBV27 | NA | few | CASSRTGRELFF | TGTGCCAGCAGTCGGACGGGGAGGGAACTGTTTTTT
TRBJ2-3 | TRBV2 | NA | NA | CASSEGGSSDTQYF | TGTGCCAGCAGTGAGGGGGGTAGCTCGGATACGCAGTATTTT
TRBJ2-1 | TRBV7-2 | TRBD1 | NA | CASSRGTGAYNEQFF | TGTGCCAGCAGCCGCGGGACAGGGGCGTACAATGAGCAGTTCTTC
TRBJ2-3 | TRBV7-2 | TRBD2 | NA | CASSFPGLAGADTQYF | TGTGCCAGCAGTTTTCCGGGACTAGCGGGAGCGGATACGCAGTATTTT
TRBJ2-2 | TRBV27 | NA | NA | CASQGTGELFF | TGTGCCAGTCAGGGCACCGGGGAGCTGTTTTTT
TRBJ2-7 | TRBV2 | NA | NA | CASSVTSYEQYF | TGTGCCAGCAGCGTCACATCCTACGAGCAGTACTTC
TRBJ1-5 | TRBV7-6 | NA | NA | CASTPRPVGGNQPQHF | TGTGCCAGCACCCCTCGTCCGGTGGGAGGCAATCAGCCCCAGCATTTT
TRBJ2-7 | TRBV21-1 | NA | NA | CASSHTSRRSDEQYF | TGTGCCAGCAGCCATACTAGTCGACGCTCGGACGAGCAGTACTTC
TRBJ2-1 | TRBV5-3 | TRBD1 | NA | CARSPRTGVSHEQFF | TGTGCCAGAAGCCCGAGGACAGGGGTAAGCCATGAGCAGTTCTTC
TRBJ1-1 | TRBV6-6 | NA | NA | CASNLDPGGNTEAFF | TGTGCCAGCAACCTAGACCCTGGCGGGAACACTGAAGCTTTCTTT
TRBJ2-1 | TRBV4-1 | TRBD2 | NA | CASGSVAGGRNEQFF | TGCGCCAGCGGCTCTGTAGCGGGAGGGCGGAATGAGCAGTTCTTC
TRBJ2-2 | TRBV5-4 | TRBD1 | NA | CASSLRDRVDTGELFF | TGTGCCAGCAGCTTGCGGGACAGGGTCGACACCGGGGAGCTGTTTTTT
TRBJ1-6 | TRBV7-9 | NA | once | CASSFSLGRNSPLHF | TGTGCCAGCAGCTTTTCTTTGGGCAGAAATTCACCCCTCCACTTT
TRBJ2-1 | TRBV6-6 | NA | NA | CASSYLLGAANNEQFF | TGTGCCAGCAGTTACCTCCTAGGGGCAGCCAACAATGAGCAGTTCTTC
TRBJ2-2 | TRBV6-5 | TRBD1 | NA | CASTPGQYNTGELFF | TGTGCCAGCACCCCGGGACAGTATAACACCGGGGAGCTGTTTTTT
TRBJ2-3 | TRBV7-2 | NA | NA | CASSQTYGVTDTQYF | TGTGCCAGCAGCCAGACGTACGGGGTCACAGATACGCAGTATTTT
TRBJ1-1 | TRBV5-1 | NA | NA | CASSLPGQNTEAFF | TGCGCCAGCAGCCTGCCGGGACAGAACACTGAAGCTTTCTTT
TRBJ2-7 | TRBV28 | TRBD2 | NA | CASSTVTSVYEQYF | TGTGCCAGCAGTACCGTGACTAGCGTCTACGAGCAGTACTTC
TRBJ2-1 | TRBV27 | TRBD1 | NA | CASTDYHRGNLYNEQFF | TGTGCCAGCACCGATTACCACAGGGGTAATCTATACAATGAGCAGTTCTTC
TRBJ2-3 | TRBV11-2 | NA | NA | CASSLVLGFPTDTQYF | TGTGCCAGCAGCTTAGTGTTGGGCTTCCCCACAGATACGCAGTATTTT
TRBJ1-2 | TRBV7-9 | NA | NA | CASSLDSERYGYTF | TGTGCCAGCAGCTTAGATTCTGAGCGCTATGGCTACACCTTC
TRBJ2-5 | TRBV7-6 | TRBD2 | NA | CASSLASGIAETQYF | TGTGCCAGCAGCTTGGCCAGCGGGATCGCAGAGACCCAGTACTTC
TRBJ1-2 | TRBV7-9 | TRBD1 | once | CASSPWTGDGYTF | TGTGCCAGCAGCCCCTGGACAGGGGACGGCTACACCTTC
TRBJ2-7 | TRBV9 | TRBD2 | NA | CASGSGTSVEQYF | TGTGCCAGCGGGAGCGGGACCTCTGTCGAGCAGTACTTC
TRBJ1-5 | TRBV15 | NA | NA | CATSRDLGTNQPQHF | TGTGCCACCAGCAGAGATCTTGGCACCAATCAGCCCCAGCATTTT
TRBJ1-2 | TRBV30 | NA | NA | CAWSVLGLLQVF | TGTGCCTGGAGTGTACTGGGACTCTTACAAGTCTTC
TRBJ2-1 | TRBV29-1 | TRBD2 | NA | CSVEGLAVDEQFF | TGCAGCGTTGAGGGACTAGCGGTGGATGAGCAGTTCTTC
TRBJ2-5 | TRBV7-2 | TRBD1 | NA | CASSLWDRTQETQYF | TGTGCCAGCAGCTTGTGGGACAGGACCCAAGAGACCCAGTACTTC
TRBJ1-1 | TRBV6-1 | NA | NA | CASSSPRDTEAFF | TGTGCCAGCAGCTCACCCAGGGACACTGAAGCTTTCTTT
TRBJ2-1 | TRBV7-9 | NA | NA | CASSLGYFEQFF | TGTGCCAGCAGCCTCGGTTATTTTGAGCAGTTCTTC
TRBJ2-3 | TRBV7-8 | TRBD1 | NA | CASFQGAASTDTQYF | TGTGCCAGCTTCCAGGGGGCGGCGAGCACAGATACGCAGTATTTT
TRBJ2-3 | TRBV7-2 | NA | NA | CASSLLGHSLTDTQYF | TGTGCCAGCAGCTTGTTGGGACACTCCCTCACAGATACGCAGTATTTT
TRBJ2-7 | TRBV27 | TRBD1 | NA | CASSWGQGAYEQYF | TGTGCCAGCAGTTGGGGACAGGGGGCTTACGAGCAGTACTTC
TRBJ1-3 | TRBV5-4 | NA | NA | CASSLRPGTGNTIYF | TGTGCCAGCAGCTTGAGGCCCGGGACAGGAAACACCATATATTTT
TRBJ2-1 | TRBV10-3 | NA | NA | CAISVTGSSYNEQFF | TGTGCCATCAGTGTTACAGGGAGCTCCTACAATGAGCAGTTCTTC
TRBJ2-1 | TRBV5-1 | NA | once | CASSVTMALYNEQFF | TGCGCCAGCAGCGTGACTATGGCCCTCTACAATGAGCAGTTCTTC
TRBJ1-2 | TRBV9 | NA | NA | CASSAPGSGYTF | TGTGCCAGCAGCGCCCCCGGGAGTGGCTACACCTTC
TRBJ2-2 | TRBV10-2 | NA | NA | CAISSQGGTGELFF | TGCGCCATCTCGTCCCAGGGAGGCACCGGGGAGCTGTTTTTT
TRBJ2-1 | TRBV27 | TRBD2 | NA | CASSYSGNEQFF | TGTGCCAGCAGTTATAGCGGGAATGAGCAGTTCTTC